This T cell receptor beta chain was found in a study of CD8 T cells in ankylosing spondylitis. Study-level findings and limits: With a CD8+ phenotype, disease-linked clones were relatively rare in peripheral blood. Past studies reported some motif variants in reactive arthritis synovial fluid and blood. A motif in TCR beta, a set of eight highly homologous variants, appeared characteristic of ankylosing spondylitis blood. Significant enrichment of disease-linked clones was reported in matched ankylosing spondylitis synovial fluid.

This clonotype was picked up many times. Its matching antigen is unknown. Trimming pared 5 bases from V and 0 bases from J, leaving 14 bases between. This CDR3 contains 17 residues. TCRdb analysed the 5' RACE reads with MiXCR anew, one entry per CDR3 protein. The data hold around 250,000 distinct CDR3 sequences, with around 11% observed a single time. The sample was blood, either unsorted or a sorted T cell fraction (not recorded which). The J gene is TRBJ2-6, the V gene TRBV12-3 or TRBV12-4, with D possibly matching TRBD2 (6 bases). This clonotype was sampled from a male donor with ankylosing spondylitis or in good health (not recorded which). As DNA, the CDR3 is TGTGCCAGCAGTCCCCCCGTCGGGGGCTCTGGGGCCAACGTCCTGACTTTC. Residues: CASSPPVGGSGANVLTF.